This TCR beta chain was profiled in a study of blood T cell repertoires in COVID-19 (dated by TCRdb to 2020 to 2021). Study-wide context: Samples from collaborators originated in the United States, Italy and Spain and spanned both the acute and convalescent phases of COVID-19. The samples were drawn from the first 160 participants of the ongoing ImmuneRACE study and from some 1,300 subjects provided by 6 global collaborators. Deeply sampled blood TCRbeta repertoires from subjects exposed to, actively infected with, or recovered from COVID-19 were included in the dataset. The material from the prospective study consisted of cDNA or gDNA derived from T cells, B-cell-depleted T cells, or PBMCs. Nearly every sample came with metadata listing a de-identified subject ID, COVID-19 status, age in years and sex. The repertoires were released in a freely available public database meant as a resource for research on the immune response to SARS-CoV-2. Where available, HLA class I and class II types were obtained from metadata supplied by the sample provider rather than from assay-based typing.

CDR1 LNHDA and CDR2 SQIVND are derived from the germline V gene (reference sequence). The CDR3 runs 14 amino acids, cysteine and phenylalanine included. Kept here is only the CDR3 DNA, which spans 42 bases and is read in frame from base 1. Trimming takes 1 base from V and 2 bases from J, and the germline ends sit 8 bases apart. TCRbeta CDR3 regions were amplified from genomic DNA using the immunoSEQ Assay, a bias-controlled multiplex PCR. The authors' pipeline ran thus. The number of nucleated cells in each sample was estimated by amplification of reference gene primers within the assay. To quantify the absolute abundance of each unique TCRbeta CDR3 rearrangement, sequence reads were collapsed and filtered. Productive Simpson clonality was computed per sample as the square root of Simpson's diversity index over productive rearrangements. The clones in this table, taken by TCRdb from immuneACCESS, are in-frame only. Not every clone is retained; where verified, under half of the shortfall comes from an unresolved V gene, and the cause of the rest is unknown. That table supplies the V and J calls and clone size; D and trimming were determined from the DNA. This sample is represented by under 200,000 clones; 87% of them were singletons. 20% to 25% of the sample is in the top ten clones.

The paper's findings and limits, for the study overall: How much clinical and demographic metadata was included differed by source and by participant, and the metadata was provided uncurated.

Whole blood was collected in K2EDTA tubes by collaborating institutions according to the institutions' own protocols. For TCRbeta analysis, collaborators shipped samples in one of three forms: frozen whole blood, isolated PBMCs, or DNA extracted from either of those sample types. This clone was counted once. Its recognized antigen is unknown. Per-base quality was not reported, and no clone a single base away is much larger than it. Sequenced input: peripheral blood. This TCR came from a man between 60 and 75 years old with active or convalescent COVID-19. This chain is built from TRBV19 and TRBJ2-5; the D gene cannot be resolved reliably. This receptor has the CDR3 CASSIGGGQETQYF. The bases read TGTGCCAGTAGTATAGGAGGCGGTCAAGAGACCCAGTACTTC.